The source of this TCR beta chain is a study of blood T cell repertoires in COVID-19. Study overall: Acute and convalescent COVID-19 specimens originated in the United States, Italy and Spain.

Germline V CDR1 and CDR2: MGHRA, YSYEKL. Germline trimming cut 0 bases from V and 4 bases from J; bases unmatched to any gene: 9. CDR3 length: 18 residues. This clone was detected only a few times. Original methodology: How many nucleated cells were present was estimated from reference gene primer amplification. The method was immunoSEQ multiplex PCR; TCRdb's version includes in-frame clones alone and lacks a portion of them. V and J calls plus clone size are reproduced from that table; the DNA served to infer D and trimming. The data show 100,000 to 150,000 clones, 55% to 70% seen once. The V call is TRBV4-1, the J call TRBJ2-2, with 9 bases aligning to TRBD2. This sequence originates from a woman in her seventies with acute or convalescent COVID-19. Sequences were obtained from peripheral blood. Here the CDR3 reads CASSQDPLAGGFTGELFF. The CDR3 bases are TGCGCCAGCAGCCAAGATCCTCTCGCGGGGGGGTTCACCGGGGAGCTGTTTTTT.